This T cell receptor (beta chain) was sequenced for a study of naive and memory T cell subsets. Broader study findings: Gini index rose across naive, CM, EM and EMRA in CD4 and CD8.

Germline loops: CDR1 MNHEY, CDR2 SMNVEV (reference sequence). This CDR3 comprises 14 residues. V lost 0 bases and J lost 0, with 4 bases in between. There are a few counts of this clonotype. Its antigen remains unknown. The beta constant-region primer was an equimolar mix of two oligonucleotides covering TRBC1 and TRBC2. TCRdb re-called the UMI-ligation and nested PCR reads with MiXCR, one entry per CDR3 protein. Of 140,000 to 150,000 distinct CDR3 sequences in the sample, approximately 15% were seen once. V usage is TRBV27 and J usage is TRBJ2-3, with unresolved D. The sequencing sample was made of naive CD4+ T cells from blood. This clonotype was obtained from a human donor in good health. The CDR3 DNA is TGTGCCAGCAGTTTATCAGACAGCACAGATACGCAGTATTTT. The encoded protein is CASSLSDSTDTQYF.